The 9 T cell receptor beta chains below come from one sample, sequenced in a study of CD8 T cells in ankylosing spondylitis. Whole-study results and caveats: Characteristic of ankylosing spondylitis blood, it appeared, was a TCR beta motif comprising about eight highly homologous variants.

No antigen is known for these receptors. TCRdb reprocessed the 5' RACE reads via MiXCR and lists one record per CDR3 protein. Of around 770,000 distinct CDR3 sequences in the sample, about 12% were seen once. Sample: blood, either unsorted or a sorted T cell fraction (not recorded which). These receptors originate from a male donor with ankylosing spondylitis.

For this clonotype: At one boundary the junction diverges from the germline segment, which might be a read error. J is TRBJ2-2 and V is TRBV7-7, with D unclear. The germline V gene encodes CDR1 SSHAT and CDR2 FNYEAQ (reference sequence). The length of the CDR3 is 16 residues. CDR3 bases: TGTGCTAGCAGCCCGGGTCCTCAACTCGGAACCGGGGAGCTGTTTTTT. This gives the protein CASSPGPQLGTGELFF.

This clonotype was recorded a few times. V and J are TRBV4-1 and TRBJ1-1; TRBD1 matches 9 bases. CDR1 and CDR2 from the germline V gene are MGHRA and YSYEKL. This CDR3 has 16 residues. Trimming removed 4 bases from V and 2 bases from J; junction bases left unmatched: 8. Written as DNA, the CDR3 is TGCGCCAGCAGCCGATTAAAGGGACAGGGAAACACTGAAGCTTTCTTT. It encodes CASSRLKGQGNTEAFF.

The chain carries TRBV28 and TRBJ1-2; D is unclear. Trimming removed 6 bases from V and 6 bases from J, with 11 bases in between. The CDR3 covers 12 residues. Germline CDR1 is MDHEN and CDR2 is SYDVKM. For the CDR3, the DNA is TGTGCCAGCAGATTAGGCCGGGATGGCTACACCTTC. Translation gives CASRLGRDGYTF.

This chain links TRBV7-9 with TRBJ1-2; no firm D call. The V end lost 2 bases, the J end lost 5 bases, and 9 bases lay between the germline ends. The CDR3 is made up of 13 amino acids. Germline assignment: CDR1 SEHNR and CDR2 FQNEAQ (reference sequence). The CDR3 nucleotides are TGTGCCAGCAGCTTAAATAACGGATATGGCTACACCTTC. Residues: CASSLNNGYGYTF.

The CDR3 sequence: CSARLTGPPNTEAFF. Written as DNA, the CDR3 is TGCAGTGCTAGACTAACAGGACCACCGAACACTGAAGCTTTCTTT. The V gene is TRBV20-1, the J gene TRBJ1-1; a possible D gene is TRBD1 (5 bases). The CDR3 covers 15 residues. Trimming shortened V by 2 bases and J by 1 base, and 14 bases separated the two germline ends. CDR1 and CDR2 from the germline V gene are DFQATT and SNEGSKA (reference sequence).

This chain joins TRBV4-2 and TRBJ2-3; 8 bases fit TRBD2. The V gene end was trimmed by 4 bases and the J gene end by 3 bases; junction bases not matched to a gene: 9. The CDR3 spans 16 residues. From germline, CDR1 is LGHNA and CDR2 YNFKEQ. The CDR3 loop is CASSLVGSGITDTQYF. Written as DNA, the CDR3 is TGTGCCAGCAGCCTCGTTGGTAGCGGGATAACAGATACGCAGTATTTT.

CDR3 DNA: TGTGCCAGCAGCTGGACGGATTTGGGGGATTACGAGCAGTACTTC. It is translated as CASSWTDLGDYEQYF. The chain is built from TRBV5-5 and TRBJ2-7; either TRBD1 or TRBD2 may supply D (5 bases each). The CDR3 has 15 amino acids. CDR1 is SGHKS and CDR2 is YYEKEE in the germline V gene (reference sequence). Trimming pared 3 bases from V and 4 bases from J, leaving 17 bases between.

This clonotype showed up just a few times. The chain joins TRBV20-1 to TRBJ2-5, with TRBD2 matching over 9 bases. The CDR3 has 16 residues. The ends lost 4 bases at V and 0 bases at J; junction bases unmatched: 9. CDR1 DFQATT and CDR2 SNEGSKA come from the germline V gene (reference sequence). The CDR3 sequence: CSATGGSGGYQETQYF. The CDR3 nucleotides read TGCAGTGCTACCGGGGGTAGCGGGGGCTACCAAGAGACCCAGTACTTC.

This clonotype showed up many times. This chain joins TRBV11-1 and TRBJ2-5; TRBD2 matches 10 bases. CDR3 length: 15 residues. Unmatched junction bases numbered 8, after V lost 5 bases and J lost 5 bases. Germline-derived CDR1 and CDR2 are SGHAT and FQDESV (reference sequence). CDR3 sequence reads: CASSDWTSGLETQYF. The CDR3 nucleotides read TGTGCCAGCAGCGACTGGACTAGCGGACTGGAGACCCAGTACTTC.